This TCR beta chain was sequenced in a study of CD8+CD57+ T cells in acquired aplastic anemia. The template for TCR beta VDJ and CDR3 sequence profiling was genomic DNA. TCRdb reprocessed the reads with MiXCR, giving one entry per CDR3 protein. Among roughly 220,000 distinct CDR3 sequences listed, 65% were seen once. Only patients with CD8+CD57+ cell expansion on flow cytometry were chosen for sequencing. Per the germline V gene, CDR1 is MRHNA and CDR2 is SNTAGT. Trimming pared 0 bases from V and 6 bases from J, leaving 13 bases between. There are 15 residues in the CDR3. V usage is TRBV6-4 and J usage is TRBJ2-3; D is unresolved. Material for sequencing was sorted CD4+, CD8+, or CD8+CD57+ T cells (not recorded which) from PBMCs. The clonotype comes from a human donor with aplastic anemia. This CDR3 reads CASSDSSQSGDTQYF. In DNA, the CDR3 is TGTGCCAGCAGTGACTCGAGCCAGTCTGGGGATACGCAGTATTTT.